Sequencing of this TCR beta chain was carried out in a study of beta chain features in type 1 diabetes. Notes on this clone: What it binds is unknown.

Sequencing targeted expressed TCRB transcripts, as all isolated RNA had been reverse transcribed. Profiling relied on immunoSEQ multiplex PCR, and the TCRdb table lists in-frame clones only, not all of them. In the table there are 200,000 to 300,000 clones, roughly 21% of which are singletons. Study findings and constraints: The study found moderately but significantly shorter TCRB CDR3s in all four CD4+ subsets of Type 1 diabetes patients.

The CDR3 is 17 residues long. The V gene lost 0 bases and the J gene lost 4 bases, with 18 bases spanning the gap. In germline, CDR1 is SGHTA, CDR2 FQGNSA. The rearrangement joins TRBV7-2 to TRBJ2-5; D is perhaps TRBD1 (5 bases). Material for sequencing was naive CD4+ T cells from blood. This TCR came from a woman in her thirties or forties with type 1 diabetes. DNA for the CDR3: TGTGCCAGCAGCTTAGCCGAGGCAGGGTCTGGTGGAGAGACCCAGTACTTC. Translation gives CASSLAEAGSGGETQYF.